This TCR beta chain was found in a study of blood T cell dynamics during melanoma immunotherapy. Study overall: Standard first-line treatment here was pembrolizumab or nivolumab plus ipilimumab in metastatic melanoma.

Described time point: pre-treatment baseline. No patient had earlier systemic cancer treatment, concurrent immunosuppressants, or another active cancer. Using immunoSEQ multiplex PCR, the repertoire was profiled, and TCRdb retains in-frame clones only, with some absent. The sample carries 9,500 or so clones, around nine tenths recorded once. Germline V lookup: CDR1 SGHAT, CDR2 FQNNGV. This CDR3 is built from 18 residues. With 6 bases clipped from V and 6 bases from J, the junction kept 17 bases outside the gene matches. The genes are TRBV11-2 and TRBJ2-2; the match to TRBD1 covers 9 bases. The specimen was blood, collected from a patient treated with checkpoint blockade. The receptor was isolated from a human donor with melanoma. The CDR3 region has the DNA TGTGCCAGCAGGGGTGGGACAGGGTCTTCCCCATCGGCCGGGGAGCTGTTTTTT. As protein: CASRGGTGSSPSAGELFF.